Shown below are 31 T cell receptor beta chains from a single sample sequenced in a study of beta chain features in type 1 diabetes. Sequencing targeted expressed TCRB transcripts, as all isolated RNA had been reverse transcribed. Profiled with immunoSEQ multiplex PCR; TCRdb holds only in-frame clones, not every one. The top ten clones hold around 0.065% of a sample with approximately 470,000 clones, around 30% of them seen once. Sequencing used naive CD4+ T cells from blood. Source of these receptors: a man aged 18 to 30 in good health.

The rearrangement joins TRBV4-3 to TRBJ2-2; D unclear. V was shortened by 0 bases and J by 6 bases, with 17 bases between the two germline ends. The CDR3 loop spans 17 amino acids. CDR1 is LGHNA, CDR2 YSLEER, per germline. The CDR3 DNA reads TGCGCCAGCAGCCAAGATCCGCGGCACCGAGTAGCCGGGGAGCTGTTTTTT. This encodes CASSQDPRHRVAGELFF.

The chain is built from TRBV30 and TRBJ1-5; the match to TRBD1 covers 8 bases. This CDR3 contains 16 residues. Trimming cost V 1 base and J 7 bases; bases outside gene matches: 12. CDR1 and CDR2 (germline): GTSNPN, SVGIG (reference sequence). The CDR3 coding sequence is TGTGCCTGGAGTGCTCCCCTAGGACAGGGACGACAGCCCCAGCATTTT. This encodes CAWSAPLGQGRQPQHF.

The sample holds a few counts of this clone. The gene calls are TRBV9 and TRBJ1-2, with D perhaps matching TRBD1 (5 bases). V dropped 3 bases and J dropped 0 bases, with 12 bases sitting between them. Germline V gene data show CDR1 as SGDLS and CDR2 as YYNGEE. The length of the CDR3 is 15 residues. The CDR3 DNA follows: TGTGCCAGCAGCGCAAAGAGGGACCCTAACTATGGCTACACCTTC. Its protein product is CASSAKRDPNYGYTF.

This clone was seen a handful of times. This CDR3 reads CSAGDRGITDTQYF. CDR3 bases: TGCAGCGCCGGGGACAGGGGGATCACAGATACGCAGTATTTT. The V and J genes are TRBV29-1 and TRBJ2-3, with 11 bases lining up with TRBD1. V dropped 7 bases and J dropped 2; count of bases not matched to a gene: 5. CDR1 SQVTM and CDR2 ANQGSEA come from the germline V gene. The CDR3 is 14 amino acids.

CDR3 residues: CASSYTNTGELFF. DNA of the CDR3: TGTGCCAGCAGCTACACGAACACCGGGGAGCTGTTTTTT. The chain recombines TRBV7-2 with TRBJ2-2; D unresolved. The V end lost 4 bases, the J end lost 0 bases, and 3 bases lay between the germline ends. CDR3 length: 13 amino acids. Germline CDR1 reads SGHTA; CDR2 reads FQGNSA. Variable domain in full (rest from reference TRBV7-2 and TRBJ2-2): GAGVSQSPSNKVTEKGKDVELRCDPISGHTALYWYRQSLGQGLEFLIYFQGNSAPDKSGLPSDRFSAERTGGSVSTLTIQRTQQEDSAVYLCASSYTNTGELFFGEGSRLTVL.

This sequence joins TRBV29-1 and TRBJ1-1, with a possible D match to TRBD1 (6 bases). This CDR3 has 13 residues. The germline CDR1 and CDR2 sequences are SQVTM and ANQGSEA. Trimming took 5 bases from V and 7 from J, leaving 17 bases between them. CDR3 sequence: CSVRTDALNEAFF. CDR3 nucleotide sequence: TGCAGCGTTCGGACAGACGCACTCAATGAAGCTTTCTTT. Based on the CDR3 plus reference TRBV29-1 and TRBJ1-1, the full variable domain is SAVISQKPSRDICQRGTSLTIQCQVDSQVTMMFWYRQQPGQSLTLIATANQGSEATYESGFVIDKFPISRPNLTFSTLTVSNMSPEDSSIYLCSVRTDALNEAFFGQGTRLTVV.

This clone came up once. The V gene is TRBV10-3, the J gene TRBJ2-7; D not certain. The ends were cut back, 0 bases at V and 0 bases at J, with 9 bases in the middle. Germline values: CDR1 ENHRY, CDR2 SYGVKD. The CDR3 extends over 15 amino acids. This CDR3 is CAISESQPSSYEQYF. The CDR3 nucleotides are TGTGCCATCAGTGAGTCGCAGCCCTCCTCCTACGAGCAGTACTTC.

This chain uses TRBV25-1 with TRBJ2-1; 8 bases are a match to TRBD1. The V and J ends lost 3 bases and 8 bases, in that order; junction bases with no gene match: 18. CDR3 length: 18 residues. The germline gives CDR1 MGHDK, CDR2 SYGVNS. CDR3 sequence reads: CASSDSRTGPSYNDEQFF. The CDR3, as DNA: TGTGCCAGCAGTGATTCTCGGACAGGGCCTTCCTACAATGATGAGCAGTTCTTC. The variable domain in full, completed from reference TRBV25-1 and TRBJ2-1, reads EADIYQTPRYLVIGTGKKITLECSQTMGHDKMYWYQQDPGMELHLIHYSYGVNSTEKGDLSSESTVSRIRTEHFPLTLESARPSHTSQYLCASSDSRTGPSYNDEQFFGPGTRLTVL.

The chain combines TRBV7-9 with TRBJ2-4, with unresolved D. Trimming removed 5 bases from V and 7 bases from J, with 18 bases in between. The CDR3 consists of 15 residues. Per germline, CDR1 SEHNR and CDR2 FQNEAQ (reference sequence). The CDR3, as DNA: TGTGCCAGCAGCCCGATGCTAAGGTCCGATAACATTCAGTACTTC. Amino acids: CASSPMLRSDNIQYF. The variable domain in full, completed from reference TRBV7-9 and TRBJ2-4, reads DTGVSQNPRHKITKRGQNVTFRCDPISEHNRLYWYRQTLGQGPEFLTYFQNEAQLEKSRLLSDRFSAERPKGSFSTLEIQRTEQGDSAMYLCASSPMLRSDNIQYFGAGTRLSVL.

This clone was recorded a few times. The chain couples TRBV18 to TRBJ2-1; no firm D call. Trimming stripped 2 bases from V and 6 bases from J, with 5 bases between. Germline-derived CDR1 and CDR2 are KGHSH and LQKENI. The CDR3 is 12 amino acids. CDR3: CASSPIPNEQFF. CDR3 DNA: TGTGCCAGCTCACCAATCCCCAATGAGCAGTTCTTC.

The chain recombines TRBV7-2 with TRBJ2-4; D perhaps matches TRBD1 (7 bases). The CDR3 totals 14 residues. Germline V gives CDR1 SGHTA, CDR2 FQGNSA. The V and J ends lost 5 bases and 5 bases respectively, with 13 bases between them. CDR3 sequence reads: CASSPGGTENIQYF. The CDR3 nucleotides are TGTGCCAGCAGCCCTGGCGGGACAGAAAACATTCAGTACTTC.

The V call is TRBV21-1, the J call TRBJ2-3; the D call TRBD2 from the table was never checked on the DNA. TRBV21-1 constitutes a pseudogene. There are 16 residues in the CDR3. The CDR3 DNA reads TGTGCCAGCAGCAAAAGCTCTAGCGGGGGCACAGATACGCAGTATTTT. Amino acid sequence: CASSKSSSGGTDTQYF.

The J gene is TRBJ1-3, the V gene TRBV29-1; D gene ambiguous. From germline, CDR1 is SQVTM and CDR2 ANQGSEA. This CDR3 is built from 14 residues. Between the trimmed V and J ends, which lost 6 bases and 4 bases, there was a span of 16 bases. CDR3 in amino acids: CSVLISMAGNTIYF. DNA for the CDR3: TGCAGCGTCCTAATATCGATGGCAGGAAACACCATATATTTT.

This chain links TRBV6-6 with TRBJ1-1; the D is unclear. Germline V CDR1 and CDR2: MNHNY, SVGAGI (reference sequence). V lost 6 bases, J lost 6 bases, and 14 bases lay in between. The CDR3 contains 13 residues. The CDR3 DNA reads TGTGCCAGCAGCCCTGATTTGCCCGCTGAAGCTTTCTTT. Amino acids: CASSPDLPAEAFF.

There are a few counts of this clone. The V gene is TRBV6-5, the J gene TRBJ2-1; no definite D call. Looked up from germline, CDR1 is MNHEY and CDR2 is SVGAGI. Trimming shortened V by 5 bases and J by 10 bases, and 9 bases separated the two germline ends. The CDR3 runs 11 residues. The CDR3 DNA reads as TGTGCCAGCAGTGCTTTGGGGGAGCAGTTCTTC. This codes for CASSALGEQFF.

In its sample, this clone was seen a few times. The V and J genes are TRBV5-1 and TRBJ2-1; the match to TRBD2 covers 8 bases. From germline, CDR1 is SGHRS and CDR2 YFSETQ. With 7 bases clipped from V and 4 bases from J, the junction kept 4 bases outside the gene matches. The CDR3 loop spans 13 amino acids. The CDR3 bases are TGCGCCAGCTACCAGCGGGAGTACAATGAGCAGTTCTTC. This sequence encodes CASYQREYNEQFF.

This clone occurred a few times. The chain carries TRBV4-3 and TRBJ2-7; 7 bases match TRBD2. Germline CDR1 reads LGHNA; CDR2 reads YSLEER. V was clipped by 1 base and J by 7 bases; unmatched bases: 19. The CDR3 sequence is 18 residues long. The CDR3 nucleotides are TGCGCCAGCAGCCAAGGCGCACCCCGGGATAGCGGGCGTGGGGAGCAGTACTTC. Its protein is CASSQGAPRDSGRGEQYF.

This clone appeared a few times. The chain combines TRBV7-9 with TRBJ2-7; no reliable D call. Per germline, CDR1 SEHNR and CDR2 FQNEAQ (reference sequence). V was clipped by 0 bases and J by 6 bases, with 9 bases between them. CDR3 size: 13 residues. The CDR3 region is CASSLASWSEQYF. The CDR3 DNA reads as TGTGCCAGCAGCTTAGCTTCGTGGTCCGAGCAGTACTTC.

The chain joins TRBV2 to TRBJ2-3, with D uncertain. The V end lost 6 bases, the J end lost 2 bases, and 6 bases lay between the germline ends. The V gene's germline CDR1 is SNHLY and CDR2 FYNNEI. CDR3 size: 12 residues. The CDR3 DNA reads TGTGCCAGCAGCACTGACACAGATACGCAGTATTTT. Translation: CASSTDTDTQYF.

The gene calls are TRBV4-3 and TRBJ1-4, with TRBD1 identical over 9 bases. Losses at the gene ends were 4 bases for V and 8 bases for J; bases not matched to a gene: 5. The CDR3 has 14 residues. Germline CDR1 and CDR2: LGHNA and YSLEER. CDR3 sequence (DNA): TGCGCCAGCAGCCCGAGGGACAGGGAGGAAAAACTGTTTTTT. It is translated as CASSPRDREEKLFF.

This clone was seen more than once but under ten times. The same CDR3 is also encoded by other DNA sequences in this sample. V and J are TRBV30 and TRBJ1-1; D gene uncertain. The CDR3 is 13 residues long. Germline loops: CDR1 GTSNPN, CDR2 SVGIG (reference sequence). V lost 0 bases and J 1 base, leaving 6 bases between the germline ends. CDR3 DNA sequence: TGTGCCTGGAGTGTACGCGGGAACACTGAAGCTTTCTTT. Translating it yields CAWSVRGNTEAFF. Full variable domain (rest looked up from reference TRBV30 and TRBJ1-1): SQTIHQWPATLVQPVGSPLSLECTVEGTSNPNLYWYRQAAGRGLQLLFYSVGIGQISSEVPQNLSASRPQDRQFILSSKKLLLSDSGFYLCAWSVRGNTEAFFGQGTRLTVV.

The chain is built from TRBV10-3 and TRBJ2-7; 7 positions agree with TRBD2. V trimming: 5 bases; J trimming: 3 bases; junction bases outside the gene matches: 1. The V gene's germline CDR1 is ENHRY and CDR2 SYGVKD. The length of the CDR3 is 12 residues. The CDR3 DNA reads TGTGCCATCAGTTGGGAGGGCTACGAGCAGTACTTC. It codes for CAISWEGYEQYF.

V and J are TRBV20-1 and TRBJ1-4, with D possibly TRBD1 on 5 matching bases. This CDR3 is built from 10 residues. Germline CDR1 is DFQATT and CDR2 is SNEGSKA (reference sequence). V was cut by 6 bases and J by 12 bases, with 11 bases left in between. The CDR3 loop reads CSARGRELFF. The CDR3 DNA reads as TGCAGTGCCCGAGGCAGGGAACTGTTTTTT.

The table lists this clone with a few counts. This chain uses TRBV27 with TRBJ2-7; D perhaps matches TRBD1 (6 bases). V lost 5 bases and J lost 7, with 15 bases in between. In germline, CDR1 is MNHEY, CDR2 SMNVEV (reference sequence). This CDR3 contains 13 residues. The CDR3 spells CASSPNRVREQYF. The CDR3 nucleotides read TGTGCCAGCAGTCCTAACAGGGTTCGGGAGCAGTACTTC.

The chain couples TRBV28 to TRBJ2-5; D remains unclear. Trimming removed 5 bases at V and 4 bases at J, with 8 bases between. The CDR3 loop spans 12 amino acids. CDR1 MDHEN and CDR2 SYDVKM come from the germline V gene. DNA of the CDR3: TGTGCCAGCAGTCTCTCCGTAGAGACCCAGTACTTC. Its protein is CASSLSVETQYF.

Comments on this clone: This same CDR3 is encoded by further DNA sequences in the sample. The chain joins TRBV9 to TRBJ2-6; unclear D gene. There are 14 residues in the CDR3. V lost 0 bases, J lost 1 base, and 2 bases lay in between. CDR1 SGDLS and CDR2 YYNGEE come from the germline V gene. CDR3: CASSVGSGANVLTF. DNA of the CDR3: TGTGCCAGCAGCGTAGGGTCTGGGGCCAACGTCCTGACTTTC.

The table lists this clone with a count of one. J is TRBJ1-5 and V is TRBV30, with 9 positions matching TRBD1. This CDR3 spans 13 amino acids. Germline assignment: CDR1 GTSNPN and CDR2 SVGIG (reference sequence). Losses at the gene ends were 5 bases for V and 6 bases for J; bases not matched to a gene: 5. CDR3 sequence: CAWSDRGSQPQHF. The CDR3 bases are TGTGCCTGGTCAGACAGGGGGAGTCAGCCCCAGCATTTT.

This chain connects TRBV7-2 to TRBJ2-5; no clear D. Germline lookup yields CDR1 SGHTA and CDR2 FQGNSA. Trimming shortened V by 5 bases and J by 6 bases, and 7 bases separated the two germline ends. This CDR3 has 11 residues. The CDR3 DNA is TGTGCCAGCAGCCCCGAAAAGACCCAGTACTTC. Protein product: CASSPEKTQYF.

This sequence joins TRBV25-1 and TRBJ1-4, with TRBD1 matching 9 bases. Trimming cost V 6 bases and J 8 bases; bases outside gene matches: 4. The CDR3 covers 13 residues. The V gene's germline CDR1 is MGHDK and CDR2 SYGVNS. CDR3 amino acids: CASRRTGEEKLFF. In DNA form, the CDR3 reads TGTGCCAGCAGACGGACAGGGGAGGAAAAACTGTTTTTT.

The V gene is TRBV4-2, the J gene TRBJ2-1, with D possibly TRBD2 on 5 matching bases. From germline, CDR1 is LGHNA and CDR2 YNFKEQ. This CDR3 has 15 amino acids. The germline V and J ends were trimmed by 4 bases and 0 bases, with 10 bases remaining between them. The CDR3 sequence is CASSPGTSSYNEQFF. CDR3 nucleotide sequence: TGTGCCAGCAGCCCCGGAACTAGCTCCTACAATGAGCAGTTCTTC.

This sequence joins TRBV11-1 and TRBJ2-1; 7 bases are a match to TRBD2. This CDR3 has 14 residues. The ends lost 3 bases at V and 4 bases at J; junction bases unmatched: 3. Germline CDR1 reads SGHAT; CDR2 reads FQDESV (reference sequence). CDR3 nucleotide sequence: TGTGCCAGCAGCTTGGCGGGAGTTTACAATGAGCAGTTCTTC. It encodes CASSLAGVYNEQFF.